A single sample gave rise to the 25 T cell receptor beta chains below, sequenced in a study of blood T cell repertoires in COVID-19. Profiling relied on immunoSEQ multiplex PCR, and the TCRdb table lists in-frame clones only, not all of them. The sample consists of about 33,000 clones, roughly nine tenths of them appearing once. Sequencing was performed on peripheral blood. The source of these receptors is a human donor with active COVID-19. The donor label of this sample is uncertain.

The rearrangement uses TRBV21-1 and TRBJ2-1; TRBD2, the table's D call, was not compared with the DNA. TRBV21-1 is a pseudogene locus. The CDR3 is 20 amino acids. CDR3 nucleotides: TGTGCCAGCAGCAAAGTGGGTAGCGGGGGCCCACCTGTGACCTACAATGAGCAGTTCTTC. Translating it yields CASSKVGSGGPPVTYNEQFF.

The chain links TRBV18 to TRBJ1-1; D remains ambiguous. The CDR3 is 13 residues long. In germline, CDR1 is KGHSH, CDR2 LQKENI. V was shortened by 1 base and J by 3 bases, with 6 bases between the two germline ends. The CDR3 loop is CASSPRGDTEAFF. The CDR3 nucleotides read TGTGCCAGCTCACCACGAGGAGACACTGAAGCTTTCTTT.

The chain carries TRBV5-1 and TRBJ1-1, with TRBD1 identical over 8 bases. V trimming: 4 bases; J trimming: 1 base; junction bases outside the gene matches: 9. The V gene's germline CDR1 is SGHRS and CDR2 YFSETQ. The CDR3 loop spans 16 amino acids. The CDR3 here is CASSKLTGQENTEAFF. The CDR3 DNA sequence: TGCGCCAGCAGCAAACTTACGGGACAGGAGAACACTGAAGCTTTCTTT.

The chain recombines TRBV10-3 with TRBJ2-7; D perhaps matches TRBD2 (7 bases). The V and J ends lost 3 bases and 2 bases respectively, with 14 bases between them. The CDR3 extends over 15 amino acids. Looked up from germline, CDR1 is ENHRY and CDR2 is SYGVKD. The CDR3 is CAISDAGALTYEQYF. Here the CDR3 DNA reads TGTGCCATCAGTGATGCGGGGGCTCTAACCTACGAGCAGTACTTC.

The rearrangement joins TRBV6-5 to TRBJ2-7, with TRBD2 as a possible D gene (6 bases). The CDR3 is 14 amino acids. Germline V gene data show CDR1 as MNHEY and CDR2 as SVGAGI. With 7 bases removed from V and 7 bases from J, the gap between germline ends came to 20 bases. CDR3 amino acids: CASTYGLARGEQYF. The CDR3 DNA sequence: TGTGCCAGCACCTACGGTTTAGCTCGGGGGGAGCAGTACTTC.

The chain joins TRBV7-9 to TRBJ2-7; D ambiguous. The CDR3 sequence is 12 residues long. Looked up from germline, CDR1 is SEHNR and CDR2 is FQNEAQ (reference sequence). Trimming removed 4 bases from V and 6 bases from J, with 10 bases in between. Here the CDR3 DNA reads TGTGCCAGCAGCTCATACATTGTCGAGCAGTACTTC. This gives the protein CASSSYIVEQYF. Filled out from reference TRBV7-9 and TRBJ2-7, the complete variable domain reads DTGVSQNPRHKITKRGQNVTFRCDPISEHNRLYWYRQTLGQGPEFLTYFQNEAQLEKSRLLSDRFSAERPKGSFSTLEIQRTEQGDSAMYLCASSSYIVEQYFGPGTRLTVT.

The chain is built from TRBV7-9 and TRBJ2-3; 8 nucleotides match TRBD2. The CDR3 length is 14 residues. J gave up 6 bases and V 5 bases, and 7 bases lay outside the gene matches. Germline V gene sequence: CDR1 SEHNR, CDR2 FQNEAQ (reference sequence). CDR3 residues: CASSPPGLGDTQYF. The DNA for the CDR3 is TGTGCCAGCAGCCCTCCGGGACTAGGGGATACGCAGTATTTT. The complete variable domain, with remaining parts taken from reference TRBV7-9 and TRBJ2-3, reads DTGVSQNPRHKITKRGQNVTFRCDPISEHNRLYWYRQTLGQGPEFLTYFQNEAQLEKSRLLSDRFSAERPKGSFSTLEIQRTEQGDSAMYLCASSPPGLGDTQYFGPGTRLTVL.

The chain couples TRBV27 to TRBJ2-7; the match to TRBD2 covers 14 bases. CDR3 length: 16 residues. V gave up 4 bases and J gave up 5 bases; unmatched junction bases: 7. Germline V gene lookup returns CDR1 MNHEY and CDR2 SMNVEV (reference sequence). The CDR3 loop reads CASSSPGLAGVNEQYF. Here the CDR3 DNA reads TGTGCCAGCAGTTCGCCGGGACTAGCGGGAGTCAACGAGCAGTACTTC.

This chain uses TRBV5-1 with TRBJ1-4; 7 bases map to TRBD1. This CDR3 comprises 18 residues. Per germline, CDR1 SGHRS and CDR2 YFSETQ. Trimming cost V 4 bases and J 10 bases; bases outside gene matches: 22. The chain's CDR3 is CASSIDNTGATSRGKLFF. The DNA for the CDR3 is TGCGCCAGCAGCATTGATAACACAGGGGCCACGTCCAGAGGAAAACTGTTTTTT.

The chain combines TRBV11-2 with TRBJ2-1; 16 nucleotides line up with TRBD2. With V trimmed by 3 bases and J by 5 bases, 4 bases remained unmatched. CDR3 length: 17 amino acids. The germline CDR1 and CDR2 sequences are SGHAT and FQNNGV. The CDR3 sequence: CASSFGGLAGGNNEQFF. CDR3 nucleotides: TGTGCCAGCAGCTTTGGGGGACTAGCGGGAGGGAACAATGAGCAGTTCTTC. Full variable domain (outside the CDR3, taken from reference TRBV11-2 and TRBJ2-1): EAGVAQSPRYKIIEKRQSVAFWCNPISGHATLYWYQQILGQGPKLLIQFQNNGVVDDSQLPKDRFSAERLKGVDSTLKIQPAKLEDSAVYLCASSFGGLAGGNNEQFFGPGTRLTVL.

The J gene is TRBJ2-7, the V gene TRBV29-1; perhaps TRBD2 as D (7 bases). The CDR3 runs to 13 residues. CDR1 and CDR2 (germline): SQVTM, ANQGSEA. V was shortened by 6 bases and J by 4 bases, with 16 bases between the two germline ends. The CDR3 DNA follows: TGCAGCGTCTCTAGGGGGGGAGCGTACGAGCAGTACTTC. Protein product: CSVSRGGAYEQYF.

This chain joins TRBV24-1 and TRBJ2-3; D is uncertain. The CDR3 length is 14 residues. V was shortened by 5 bases and J by 6 bases, with 14 bases between the two germline ends. CDR1 and CDR2 (germline): KGHDR, SFDVKD. Written as DNA, the CDR3 is TGTGCCACCAGTGGTCAAACCGGGTTTGATACGCAGTATTTT. It translates to CATSGQTGFDTQYF.

The chain carries TRBV30 and TRBJ2-1; a possible D gene is TRBD2 (5 bases). CDR3 length equals 12 residues. Germline V gene lookup returns CDR1 GTSNPN and CDR2 SVGIG (reference sequence). V was trimmed by 3 bases and J by 6 bases, leaving 9 bases between them. The DNA of the CDR3 is TGTGCCTGGAGCCAGGACTTCAATGAGCAGTTCTTC. Translating gives CAWSQDFNEQFF.

The chain recombines TRBV4-1 with TRBJ2-3, with TRBD2 as a possible D gene (5 bases). The ends were cut back, 4 bases at V and 4 bases at J, with 18 bases in the middle. Germline CDR1 and CDR2: MGHRA and YSYEKL. The CDR3 extends over 16 amino acids. The CDR3 loop is CASSLGLRPRADTQYF. DNA for the CDR3: TGCGCCAGCAGCCTTGGACTCCGCCCTCGGGCAGATACGCAGTATTTT.

The CDR3 loop reads CATSRDRRDSGPIGRETQYF. The CDR3 nucleotides are TGTGCCACCAGCAGAGACCGTCGGGACAGTGGACCGATCGGTCGAGAGACCCAGTACTTC. This chain connects TRBV15 to TRBJ2-5; 7 bases are shared with TRBD1. With V trimmed by 0 bases and J by 4 bases, 20 bases remained unmatched. Germline CDR1 and CDR2: LNHNV and YYDKDF (reference sequence). The CDR3 spans 20 residues.

The rearrangement uses TRBV6-4 and TRBJ2-3; 7 positions match TRBD1. This CDR3 has 16 amino acids. The germline CDR1 and CDR2 sequences are MRHNA and SNTAGT. Trimming cost V 5 bases and J 4 bases; bases outside gene matches: 12. CDR3 in amino acids: CASSPTTGIGPDTQYF. CDR3 nucleotide sequence: TGTGCCAGCAGTCCCACGACAGGGATTGGCCCAGATACGCAGTATTTT.

V gene TRBV30 combines with J gene TRBJ2-7; 7 bases are a match to TRBD1. The CDR3 contains 15 residues. After removal of 3 bases from V and 5 bases from J, the junction contained 13 bases not matched to a gene. Germline loops: CDR1 GTSNPN, CDR2 SVGIG (reference sequence). The CDR3 loop reads CAWSLTSIGGNEQYF. In DNA, the CDR3 is TGTGCCTGGAGCCTCACTTCAATAGGGGGCAACGAGCAGTACTTC.

The V and J genes are TRBV3-1 (or the pseudogene TRBV3-2) and TRBJ2-5, with TRBD2 matching 15 bases. Germline values: CDR1 LGHDT, CDR2 YNNKEL (reference sequence). The CDR3 extends over 20 amino acids. Losses at the gene ends were 2 bases for V and 2 bases for J; bases not matched to a gene: 12. CDR3 in amino acids: CASSQYVGTSGGTLQETQYF. The CDR3 coding sequence is TGTGCCAGCAGCCAATATGTTGGGACTAGCGGGGGGACGCTTCAAGAGACCCAGTACTTC.

This chain uses TRBV19 with TRBJ1-2; 11 bases map to TRBD1. The J segment lost 4 bases and the V segment lost 0 bases, leaving 10 bases of the junction unmatched. The CDR3 length is 18 residues. From germline, CDR1 is LNHDA and CDR2 SQIVND (reference sequence). DNA of the CDR3: TGTGCCAGTAGTATAGATCTCAGGACAGGGGGCGTCGGCTATGGCTACACCTTC. It yields the protein CASSIDLRTGGVGYGYTF. The full variable domain, with the rest looked up from reference TRBV19 and TRBJ1-2, is DGGITQSPKYLFRKEGQNVTLSCEQNLNHDAMYWYRQDPGQGLRLIYYSQIVNDFQKGDIAEGYSVSREKKESFPLTVTSAQKNPTAFYLCASSIDLRTGGVGYGYTFGSGTRLTVV.

V and J are TRBV27 and TRBJ2-7; 9 bases are a match to TRBD1. Germline V gene data show CDR1 as MNHEY and CDR2 as SMNVEV (reference sequence). The CDR3 extends over 17 amino acids. For the CDR3, the DNA is TGTTCTTTCTCATCCTGGCTTCCGAAGGGACAGGGAAGCGAGCAGTACTTC. Protein sequence: CSFSSWLPKGQGSEQYF.

V is TRBV28 and J is TRBJ2-7; TRBD1 matches at 9 bases. Losses at the gene ends were 3 bases for V and 5 bases for J; bases not matched to a gene: 17. The CDR3 totals 18 residues. CDR1 is MDHEN and CDR2 is SYDVKM in the germline V gene. For the CDR3, the DNA is TGTGCCAGCAGTTTTCGACAACTTGGGACAGGGTTAAACCACGAGCAGTACTTC. Translating it yields CASSFRQLGTGLNHEQYF.

The V gene is TRBV5-1, the J gene TRBJ2-5; D possibly corresponds to TRBD2 (7 bases). Trimming took 0 bases from V and 5 from J, leaving 14 bases between them. The CDR3 extends over 15 amino acids. Germline-derived CDR1 and CDR2 are SGHRS and YFSETQ. The CDR3 DNA reads TGCGCCAGCAGCTTGGGTGCCGGGGGGCCCGAGACCCAGTACTTC. Translating it yields CASSLGAGGPETQYF.

This chain joins TRBV28 and TRBJ2-7; 9 bases fit TRBD1. The V gene's germline CDR1 is MDHEN and CDR2 SYDVKM. Losses at the gene ends were 3 bases for V and 3 bases for J; bases not matched to a gene: 6. The CDR3 covers 15 residues. CDR3 sequence reads: CASSLAGTGSYEQYF. The DNA of the CDR3 is TGTGCCAGCAGTTTGGCCGGGACAGGGAGCTACGAGCAGTACTTC.

By proportion, this clone is medium-sized (0.01 to 0.1%). The V call is TRBV9, the J call TRBJ1-2; D uncertain. The germline V gene has CDR1 SGDLS and CDR2 YYNGEE. V gave up 3 bases and J gave up 3 bases, with 9 bases separating them. The CDR3 contains 13 residues. The CDR3 loop is CASSAGGDYGYTF. In nucleotides, the CDR3 is TGTGCCAGCAGCGCCGGTGGAGACTATGGCTACACCTTC.

The chain employs TRBV9 and TRBJ1-2; D remains unclear. This CDR3 has 14 residues. V lost 2 bases, J lost 7 bases, and 15 bases lay in between. Per germline, CDR1 SGDLS and CDR2 YYNGEE. The CDR3 is CASSVSDFMGGYTF. The CDR3 DNA follows: TGTGCCAGCAGCGTTTCGGACTTTATGGGTGGCTACACCTTC.